This TCR beta chain was identified during a study of blood T cell repertoires in COVID-19. Profiling relied on immunoSEQ multiplex PCR, and the TCRdb table lists in-frame clones only, not all of them. Here the sample spans about 100,000 clones, roughly nine tenths being singletons. Germline assignment: CDR1 SGDLS and CDR2 YYNGEE. V was cut by 3 bases and J by 4 bases, with 10 bases left in between. This CDR3 spans 13 amino acids. Sequencing was done on a sample of peripheral blood. The sequence came from a man between 50 and 59 years old with acute or convalescent COVID-19. V usage is TRBV9 and J usage is TRBJ1-2, with D tentatively TRBD1 (5 bases). The CDR3 nucleotides read TGTGCCAGCAGCGGTCAGGGCCTCTATGGCTACACCTTC. It encodes CASSGQGLYGYTF.